This TCR beta chain originates from a study of response to subunit inactivated influenza vaccine. To note about this clonotype: The antigen is undetermined.

The study's findings and limits: There was a suggestion from the authors that each seasonal influenza vaccination recruits few new T cells.

Trimming removed 0 bases from V and 2 bases from J; junction bases left unmatched: 3. Germline CDR1 is ENHRY and CDR2 is SYGVKD. The CDR3 has 17 residues. TCRdb fed the RT-PCR reads into MiXCR, producing one record per CDR3 protein. In the table there are 860,000 or so distinct CDR3 sequences, approximately 22% of which are singletons. This clonotype was sampled from a man aged 45-65 years who received an inactivated influenza vaccine. V is TRBV10-3 and J is TRBJ2-2; 10 bases align to TRBD2. Specimen: PBMCs from blood, collected roughly 5 days after vaccination. The CDR3 region has the DNA TGTGCCATCAGTGAGTCGCTAGCGGGAGTAAACACCGGGGAGCTGTTTTTT. As protein: CAISESLAGVNTGELFF.